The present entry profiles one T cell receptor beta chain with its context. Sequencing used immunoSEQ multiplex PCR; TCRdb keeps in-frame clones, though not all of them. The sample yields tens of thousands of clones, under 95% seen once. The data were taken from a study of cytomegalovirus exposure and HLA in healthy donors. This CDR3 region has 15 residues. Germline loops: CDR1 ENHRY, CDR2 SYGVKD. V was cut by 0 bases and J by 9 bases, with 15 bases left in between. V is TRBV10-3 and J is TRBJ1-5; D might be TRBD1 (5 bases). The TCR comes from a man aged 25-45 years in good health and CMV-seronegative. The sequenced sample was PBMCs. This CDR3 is CAISESGTGGTPQHF. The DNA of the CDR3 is TGTGCCATCAGTGAGTCCGGGACGGGGGGTACGCCCCAGCATTTT.